This passage covers 28 T cell receptor beta chains from one sample sequenced in a study of breast tumors, draining lymph nodes, adjacent tissues. TCRdb re-analysed the multiplex PCR reads in MiXCR, keeping a single row per CDR3 protein. The sample contains more than 80,000 distinct CDR3 sequences, about 29% of which appear only once. Samples came from axillary lymph nodes draining the breast cancer. Sequenced material: axillary lymph node tissue. The receptors were sampled from a female donor with breast cancer. Some clones in this sample may be carry-over from other donors' samples.

A note on this clonotype: Since the CDR3 does not end with the conserved phenylalanine or tryptophan, this likely comes from a read error. The chain employs TRBV7-2 and TRBJ2-6, with D tentatively TRBD2 (5 bases). Per germline, CDR1 SGHTA and CDR2 FQGNSA. V was clipped by 5 bases and J by 0 bases, with 5 bases between them. The CDR3 is 14 amino acids. CDR3: CASSRGSGANVLTL. CDR3 sequence (DNA): TGTGCCAGCAGCCGGGGCTCTGGGGCCAACGTCCTGACTCTC.

This clonotype was detected ten times or more. The rearrangement links TRBV5-1 to TRBJ2-2; no definite D call. Trimming took 7 bases from V and 4 from J, leaving 20 bases between them. This CDR3 is 16 amino acids long. The V gene's germline CDR1 is SGHRS and CDR2 YFSETQ. CDR3 sequence: CASHPGPTPTTGELFF. DNA for the CDR3: TGCGCCAGCCACCCTGGACCCACCCCAACCACCGGGGAGCTGTTTTTT.

On this clonotype: Lacking the conserved final phenylalanine or tryptophan, this CDR3 likely reflects a read error. The genes are TRBV7-2 and TRBJ1-1; D unresolved. The germline V gene has CDR1 SGHTA and CDR2 FQGNSA. With 3 bases removed from V and 1 base from J, the gap between germline ends came to 9 bases. The CDR3 has 14 amino acids. The CDR3 nucleotides are TGTGCCAGCAGCTTTAAGGTTGGGAACACTGAAGCTTTCTTG. Translation: CASSFKVGNTEAFL.

The sample holds a few counts of this clonotype. The CDR3 DNA follows: TGTGCCAGCAGCCCTCTTAGCAATCAGCCCCAGCATTTT. It codes for CASSPLSNQPQHF. This sequence joins TRBV6-1 and TRBJ1-5; the D is unclear. Trimming pared 6 bases from V and 0 bases from J, leaving 6 bases between. The CDR3 extends over 13 amino acids. CDR1 is MNHNS and CDR2 is SASEGT in the germline V gene.

This clonotype was seen at least ten times. This chain joins TRBV11-1 and TRBJ2-3; 9 positions match TRBD1. CDR3 length equals 18 residues. Germline values: CDR1 SGHAT, CDR2 FQDESV (reference sequence). J gave up 0 bases and V 5 bases, and 12 bases lay outside the gene matches. This CDR3 reads CASSRGQGLGFSTDTQYF. DNA for the CDR3: TGTGCCAGCAGCCGGGGACAGGGCTTAGGTTTTAGCACAGATACGCAGTATTTT.

Ten or more counts support this clonotype. The V gene is TRBV6-1, the J gene TRBJ2-7; tentative D call: TRBD2 (6 bases). CDR3 length: 13 residues. V lost 1 base to trimming and J lost 4 bases, with 8 bases between them. From germline, CDR1 is MNHNS and CDR2 SASEGT. CDR3 loop: CASSEDGTYEQYF. DNA of the CDR3: TGTGCCAGCAGTGAAGACGGGACTTACGAGCAGTACTTC.

This clonotype was found many times. The rearrangement uses TRBV2 and TRBJ2-1; 14 bases match TRBD2. After removal of 6 bases from V and 1 base from J, the junction contained 8 bases not matched to a gene. Germline values: CDR1 SNHLY, CDR2 FYNNEI. This CDR3 is built from 18 residues. CDR3 bases: TGTGCCAGCAGAGAGACTAGCGGGAGGGCCAGTTCCTACAATGAGCAGTTCTTC. This translates into CASRETSGRASSYNEQFF.

This clonotype was detected many times. V and J are TRBV24-1 and TRBJ2-2; 7 positions agree with TRBD1. Germline assignment: CDR1 KGHDR and CDR2 SFDVKD. Unmatched junction bases numbered 6, after V lost 11 bases and J lost 7 bases. This CDR3 spans 12 amino acids. CDR3 in DNA: TGTGCCAGCCAGGGGGTTGGCGGGGAGCTGTTTTTT. Its translation is CASQGVGGELFF.

The table lists this clonotype with many counts. The chain uses TRBV15 and TRBJ2-5; D gene ambiguous. The length of the CDR3 is 15 residues. CDR1 and CDR2 from the germline V gene are LNHNV and YYDKDF (reference sequence). V lost 1 base to trimming and J lost 5 bases, with 14 bases between them. The CDR3 protein is CATSRVRTLRETQYF. CDR3 DNA: TGTGCCACCAGCAGAGTCAGGACCTTACGGGAGACCCAGTACTTC. The variable domain in full, completed from reference TRBV15 and TRBJ2-5, reads DAMVIQNPRYQVTQFGKPVTLSCSQTLNHNVMYWYQQKSSQAPKLLFHYYDKDFNNEADTPDNFQSRRPNTSFCFLDIRSPGLGDTAMYLCATSRVRTLRETQYFGPGTRLLVL.

This clonotype was observed at least ten times. The chain links TRBV19 to TRBJ1-2; TRBD1 is a possible D gene (5 bases). This CDR3 spans 18 amino acids. Trimming stripped 0 bases from V and 4 bases from J, with 21 bases between. Germline loops: CDR1 LNHDA, CDR2 SQIVND (reference sequence). CDR3 sequence reads: CASSIDGTAQFFGYGYTF. CDR3 DNA: TGTGCCAGTAGTATAGATGGGACGGCTCAATTTTTCGGCTATGGCTACACCTTC.

The chain carries TRBV20-1 and TRBJ2-2; TRBD1 agrees at 8 bases. This CDR3 is 16 amino acids long. Germline V gene lookup returns CDR1 DFQATT and CDR2 SNEGSKA (reference sequence). The V and J ends lost 0 bases and 1 base, in that order; junction bases with no gene match: 4. The CDR3, as DNA: TGCAGTGCTAGAGATCGGGGGACAGGGAACACCGGGGAGCTGTTTTTT. This translates into CSARDRGTGNTGELFF.

This clonotype was counted between two and nine times. A read error may be the cause here, since a much bigger clone is one base away. The rearrangement links TRBV12-3 or TRBV12-4 to TRBJ1-5; D possibly corresponds to TRBD1 (5 bases). This CDR3 comprises 13 residues. CDR3 residues: CAGSWGSVEPQHF. CDR3 bases: TGTGCCGGCAGTTGGGGGTCAGTGGAGCCCCAGCATTTT.

Regarding this clonotype: Since a much larger clone is just one base distant, this may be a read error. The V and J genes are TRBV5-4 and TRBJ2-2; D call uncertain. Trimming pared 4 bases from V and 4 bases from J, leaving 11 bases between. CDR1 SGHNT and CDR2 YYREEE come from the germline V gene (reference sequence). The CDR3 runs to 14 residues. The CDR3 nucleotides read TGTGCCAGCAGCCAACCCACGACCACCGGGGAGCTGTTTTTT. It is translated as CASSQPTTTGELFF.

With respect to this clonotype: The CDR3 does not close with the conserved phenylalanine or tryptophan, likely indicating a read error. The J gene is TRBJ2-2, the V gene TRBV20-1; TRBD1 matches at 8 bases. This CDR3 contains 14 residues. Per the germline V gene, CDR1 is DFQATT and CDR2 is SNEGSKA (reference sequence). CDR3 amino acids: CSVPGQGNTGELFC. The CDR3 DNA reads TGCAGCGTCCCAGGACAGGGGAACACCGGGGAGCTGTTTTGT.

Many counts were recorded for this clonotype. V gene TRBV10-3 combines with J gene TRBJ2-5; 7 nucleotides line up with TRBD2. This CDR3 spans 13 amino acids. Germline values: CDR1 ENHRY, CDR2 SYGVKD. Trimming at V came to 4 bases and at J to 4 bases, leaving 3 bases not matched to a gene. The CDR3 loop reads CAISASGIETQYF. The CDR3 DNA follows: TGTGCCATCAGTGCCAGCGGGATAGAGACCCAGTACTTC.

The chain carries TRBV6-6 and TRBJ1-1; weak D call: TRBD1 (5 bases). Looked up from germline, CDR1 is MNHNY and CDR2 is SVGAGI (reference sequence). Deletions cut 0 bases from V and 4 bases from J, with 12 bases between. There are 15 residues in the CDR3. The CDR3 spells CASSYSVDKGTEAFF. As DNA, the CDR3 is TGTGCCAGCAGTTACTCGGTGGACAAAGGCACTGAAGCTTTCTTT.

Of note for this clonotype: The junction differs from germline at one of its ends, possibly a read error. This chain joins TRBV20-1 and TRBJ2-1; D might be TRBD1 (5 bases). Germline V gene data show CDR1 as DFQATT and CDR2 as SNEGSKA (reference sequence). There are 12 residues in the CDR3. The CDR3 protein is CGATQGYNEQLF. The CDR3 DNA reads as TGCGGTGCTACCCAGGGTTACAATGAGCAGCTCTTC.

The J gene is TRBJ2-5, the V gene TRBV5-1; 8 nucleotides agree with TRBD1. Germline CDR1 is SGHRS and CDR2 is YFSETQ. The CDR3 extends over 16 amino acids. The trim removed 0 bases at V and 5 bases at J, leaving 9 bases unmatched. Written as DNA, the CDR3 is TGCGCCAGCAGCTTGGGACAGGGGTACACCGGGGAGACCCAGTACTTC. Translated: CASSLGQGYTGETQYF.

There are many counts of this clonotype. The chain has TRBV7-8 and TRBJ2-2, with 10 bases matching TRBD2. V was pared by 5 bases and J by 0 bases, with 6 bases of the junction left unmatched. CDR3 length: 17 residues. Germline V gene lookup returns CDR1 SGHVS and CDR2 FQNEAQ. The CDR3: CASSQRTSGANTGELFF. The CDR3 nucleotides are TGTGCCAGCAGCCAACGGACTAGCGGAGCGAACACCGGGGAGCTGTTTTTT.

This clonotype was counted at least ten times. The CDR3 reads CASSLGQGTEAFF. The DNA for the CDR3 is TGTGCCAGCAGCTTAGGACAGGGGACTGAAGCTTTCTTT. The chain combines TRBV7-9 with TRBJ1-1; 8 positions match TRBD1. V was clipped by 1 base and J by 5 bases; unmatched bases: 0. This CDR3 has 13 residues. CDR1 is SEHNR, CDR2 FQNEAQ, per germline (reference sequence).

About this clonotype itself: Because the CDR3 is missing its conserved closing phenylalanine or tryptophan, this is likely a read error. The DNA is omitted, as the CDR3 cannot be located on it reliably, and the CDR3 follows TCRdb's listing. The rearrangement links TRBV20-1 to TRBJ2-5. Germline CDR1 and CDR2: DFQATT and SNEGSKA (reference sequence). The CDR3 numbers 13 amino acids, ends counted. CDR3: CSALINYGYTFGS.

Many counts were recorded for this clonotype. The genes are TRBV28 and TRBJ2-3, with a weak D call TRBD2 (5 bases). Trimming stripped 8 bases from V and 1 base from J, with 13 bases between. Germline CDR1 is MDHEN and CDR2 is SYDVKM. CDR3 length: 14 residues. In DNA, the CDR3 is TGTGCCAGCCAGTTCTTGGGAGGCACAGATACGCAGTATTTT. It is translated as CASQFLGGTDTQYF.

This clonotype was counted at least ten times. The chain uses TRBV6-1 and TRBJ1-4, with D possibly matching TRBD1 (5 bases). CDR3 length: 13 residues. V lost 6 bases and J lost 8, with 13 bases in between. The germline CDR1 and CDR2 sequences are MNHNS and SASEGT. In DNA form, the CDR3 reads TGTGCCAGCAGACGTGGATGGGACGAAAAACTGTTTTTT. This sequence encodes CASRRGWDEKLFF.

The J gene is TRBJ2-7, the V gene TRBV9; no definite D call. This CDR3 region has 12 residues. Germline-derived CDR1 and CDR2 are SGDLS and YYNGEE. Here the CDR3 reads CASCLPHYEQYF. In DNA, the CDR3 is TGTGCTTCCTGCTTACCACACTACGAGCAGTACTTC.

As to this clonotype: A read error may produce the germline difference seen at one junction end. The gene calls are TRBV7-7 and TRBJ1-6; 8 bases are shared with TRBD1. Germline CDR1 and CDR2: SSHAT and FNYEAQ (reference sequence). The CDR3 extends over 16 amino acids. As DNA, the CDR3 is TGTGCTAGCAGCTCCTGGACAGGGATGGCCAATTCACCCCTCCACTTT. It codes for CASSSWTGMANSPLHF.

The sample holds many counts of this clonotype. The CDR3 sequence is CASSLGGWGEQFF. CDR3 DNA sequence: TGTGCCAGCAGCCTGGGGGGATGGGGTGAGCAGTTCTTC. The rearrangement links TRBV5-6 to TRBJ2-1; TRBD2 might be the D (6 bases). Trimming stripped 4 bases from V and 9 bases from J, with 14 bases between. Germline CDR1 reads SGHDT; CDR2 reads YYEEEE. The CDR3 has 13 amino acids.

This clonotype was picked up many times. The chain is built from TRBV4-3 and TRBJ2-6; D is uncertain. The ends were cut back, 0 bases at V and 2 bases at J, with 5 bases in the middle. CDR3 size: 15 residues. Germline V gene lookup returns CDR1 LGHNA and CDR2 YSLEER. The CDR3, as DNA: TGCGCCAGCAGCCAAGATACCGCTGGGGCCAACGTCCTGACTTTC. It specifies CASSQDTAGANVLTF.

Turning to this clonotype: A much larger clone lies one base from this, so it may be a read error. The chain uses TRBV20-1 and TRBJ1-3, with D perhaps matching TRBD1 (5 bases). The germline V gene has CDR1 DFQATT and CDR2 SNEGSKA (reference sequence). CDR3 length: 12 amino acids. The CDR3 protein is CSARVRAGTTYF. CDR3 nucleotide sequence: TGCAGTGCTAGAGTCAGGGCGGGCACCACATATTTT.